The TCR beta chain described here comes from a study of T cell responses to AZD1222 COVID-19 vaccine (dated by TCRdb to 2020 to 2023). Study-wide context: A total of 230 to 250 trial participants underwent TCR sequencing, of whom 207 received two doses of AZD1222 and some 25 received two doses of the MenACWY control vaccine. Trial participants were enrolled into age subgroups of 18-55, 56-69 and 70-plus years, which contained about 150, 27 and 61 TCR-sequenced participants, respectively. General study outcomes and caveats: Conclusions about previously exposed vaccinees are limited because only 5 or 6 AZD1222 recipients were SARS-CoV-2 seropositive at baseline. Vaccine-associated CD4 TCRs spanned the whole spike protein, with dominant responses in regions 160-218 and 743-854. Spike-specific TCR breadth and depth rose significantly after two AZD1222 doses compared with day 0 and with MenACWY recipients. Most participants were white British and females outnumbered males, and the authors suggested that clonal diversity may have been underestimated. In the small 56-69-year group, the increase in depth fell short of significance, most likely because of low power. Reportedly, close to half of the unique spike-specific TCRs recognized epitopes lying outside the regions that are mutated in the B.1.351 and B.1.1.7 variants. Because no samples from the day 14 peak response were available, repertoires could be characterized only after the peak T cell response.

CDR1 and CDR2 are read off the germline V gene (reference sequence) as SEHNR and FQNEAQ. V loses 6 bases, J loses 6 bases, and the germline ends lie 16 bases apart. The cysteine opens and the phenylalanine closes a CDR3 of 14 amino acids. Left in the record is the CDR3 DNA by itself, 42 bases read in frame from the first base. The CDR3 regions of human TCRbeta chains were analyzed by immunosequencing. Per the source publication's procedure: TCRs in the repertoires were matched against a reference library of SARS-CoV-2-specific TCRs that had been generated with the MIRA antigen-specificity platform. Breadth was defined as the fraction of unique TCRs that were SARS-CoV-2-associated, and depth was defined as the fraction of total T cells that were SARS-CoV-2-associated. Using the MIRA data, each spike-specific TCR was assigned both to the spike region to which the TCR was reactive and to a CD4 or CD8 class. Log10-transformed breadth and depth values were compared by one-way ANOVA with Sidak's multiple comparisons tests. TCRdb carries this immuneACCESS record with in-frame sequences only. Its versions omit some clonotypes, under half of them owing to an unresolved V gene in the studies checked, with the rest unexplained. The V and J calls and clone size are taken from that table; D and trimming were inferred from the DNA. Present in this sample are 180,000 or so clones, about 91% of which were seen just once. The ten largest clones add up to about 1.5% of the sample.

In the paper's terms, the time point label means: about 28 days (+/-7) after the second vaccine dose. Because spike-specific TCR depth and breadth did not differ between the two schedules, AZD1222 recipients who got a second dose at roughly 4 weeks were pooled with those who got a second dose at roughly 12 weeks. Vaccinee samples came from UK trials COV001 and COV002, including a single-blind randomized controlled phase 2/3 trial of AZD1222 (ChAdOx1 nCoV-19) in healthy adults. For TCRbeta chain sequencing, PBMC samples were collected from trial participants at day 0 and at day 28 after the second dose. Details on this clone: The target of this receptor is not known. Per-base quality was not reported, and no clone a single base away is much larger than it.

The chain is encoded by TRBV7-9 joined to TRBJ2-3; the D segment cannot be called with confidence. The receptor comes from an adult who received the AZD1222 COVID-19 vaccine. Here the sequenced sample was peripheral blood, taken 28 days after the second AZD1222 dose. The CDR3 protein is CASRPPGPSDTQYF. The DNA sequence is given as TGTGCCAGCAGGCCTCCCGGGCCCTCGGATACGCAGTATTTT.